This T cell receptor beta chain was sequenced for a study of blood T cell repertoires in COVID-19. Whole-study context: Sites in the United States, Italy and Spain provided acute and convalescent COVID-19 samples. PBMCs, B-cell-depleted T cells, or T cells provided the cDNA or gDNA that made up the material.

TCRdb's table, derived via immunoSEQ multiplex PCR, lists solely in-frame clones and lacks some. Of around 330,000 clones in the sample, 75% to 90% were seen once. The CDR3 runs to 15 residues. Germline assignment: CDR1 MNHEY and CDR2 SVGAGI. The V and J ends lost 4 bases and 5 bases respectively, with 15 bases between them. All recovered Cohort 3 donors got two negative PCRs, got clearance, or saw symptom resolution. The sequenced sample was PBMCs or T cells enriched from blood (not recorded which). This TCR was sampled from a woman in her forties who had recovered from COVID-19. This chain connects TRBV6-5 to TRBJ1-5; D is possibly TRBD1 (6 bases). The CDR3 sequence: CASSSVGSGDQPQHF. CDR3 nucleotide sequence: TGTGCCAGCAGTTCCGTGGGTTCAGGGGATCAGCCCCAGCATTTT.